One and the same sample provided the 3 T cell receptor beta chains below, sequenced in a study of blood T cell repertoires in COVID-19. Profiled with immunoSEQ multiplex PCR; TCRdb holds only in-frame clones, not every one. The profile shows roughly 46,000 clones, approximately 88% of them singletons. The sequenced sample consisted of peripheral blood. All receptors derive from a human donor with active COVID-19. The donor label of this sample is uncertain.

This clone came up a few times. This sequence joins TRBV5-4 and TRBJ1-1, with D perhaps matching TRBD1 (6 bases). Germline lookup yields CDR1 SGHNT and CDR2 YYREEE (reference sequence). The CDR3 has 14 residues. V was shortened by 4 bases and J by 5 bases, with 15 bases between the two germline ends. In DNA form, the CDR3 reads TGTGCCAGCAGCCCCCGGACAGAACGGACTGAAGCTTTCTTT. As protein: CASSPRTERTEAFF. The complete variable domain, with remaining parts taken from reference TRBV5-4 and TRBJ1-1, reads ETGVTQSPTHLIKTRGQQVTLRCSSQSGHNTVSWYQQALGQGPQFIFQYYREEENGRGNFPPRFSGLQFPNYSSELNVNALELDDSALYLCASSPRTERTEAFFGQGTRLTVV.

The J gene is TRBJ2-7, the V gene TRBV27, with 12 positions matching TRBD2. The length of the CDR3 is 15 residues. In germline, CDR1 is MNHEY, CDR2 SMNVEV (reference sequence). Germline trimming cut 5 bases from V and 3 bases from J; bases unmatched to any gene: 5. CDR3 amino acids: CASSLTSGSIYEQYF. The CDR3 bases are TGTGCCAGCAGTCTGACTAGCGGGAGTATCTACGAGCAGTACTTC.

V usage is TRBV2 and J usage is TRBJ2-1; 8 nucleotides match TRBD2. Germline values: CDR1 SNHLY, CDR2 FYNNEI. J lost 7 bases, V lost 5 bases, and 16 bases had no gene match. The CDR3 loop spans 17 amino acids. The CDR3 coding sequence is TGTGCCAGCAGTTTACGGGTCGGGTGGTCTAGCGGGAATGAGCAGTTCTTC. The encoded protein is CASSLRVGWSSGNEQFF.